This is a list of T cell receptor beta chains from one sample in a study of blood T cell repertoires in COVID-19. The data were produced by immunoSEQ multiplex PCR, yet TCRdb's version contains in-frame clones alone and is incomplete. The profile shows about 240,000 clones, more than 75% of them singletons. Sequencing was done on a sample of PBMCs or T cells enriched from blood (not recorded which). These receptors originate from a woman in her forties with acute COVID-19. The CDR3 runs from the conserved cysteine through the conserved F or W. A D gene is named only where the DNA matches it firmly. Some rows have no size entry. The others give once, few or many, or a class for an expanded clone.

d_call j_call clone_size v_call cdr3_nt cdr3_aa
. TRBJ2-1 . TRBV9 TGTGCCAGTGGCCCCGGGTACGTTGACAATGAGCAGTTCTTC CASGPGYVDNEQFF
. TRBJ1-2 once TRBV12-3/TRBV12-4 TGTGCCAGCAGTTTCGGGGGGCTAAACGGCTACACCTTC CASSFGGLNGYTF
. TRBJ2-2 . TRBV19 TGTGCCAGCCTCAGGGGGGCCGGGGAGCTGTTTTTT CASLRGAGELFF
TRBD1 TRBJ2-1 . TRBV10-2 TGCGCCAGCGGGGGAAAGACAGGGAAGATTCGCACTTTCGATGAGCAGTTCTTC CASGGKTGKIRTFDEQFF
TRBD2 TRBJ2-7 . TRBV19 TGTGCCAGTAGTATGACTAGCGTCTCCTACGAGCAGTACTTC CASSMTSVSYEQYF
TRBD1 TRBJ2-7 . TRBV7-6 TGTGCCAGCAGCTTGGGACAGGGATGGTCCGAGCAGTACTTC CASSLGQGWSEQYF
TRBD2 TRBJ2-7 . TRBV5-1 TGCGCCAGCAGCACCGGGACTAGCACCTACGAGCAGTACTTC CASSTGTSTYEQYF
TRBD1 TRBJ2-3 . TRBV11-1 TGTGCCAGCAGGCAGGACAGGGAGGTGGGGGATACGCAGTATTTT CASRQDREVGDTQYF
. TRBJ2-7 once TRBV5-1 TGCGCCAGCAGCTTGGAATCCAGCGGAACCTACGAGCAGTACTTC CASSLESSGTYEQYF
. TRBJ1-2 . TRBV12-3/TRBV12-4 TGTGCCAGCAGTTTACCAGGGGCTCCTGGCTACACCTTC CASSLPGAPGYTF
. TRBJ1-3 . TRBV5-5 TGTGCCAGCAGCTTGGTGGGCCGCTCTGGAAACACCATATATTTT CASSLVGRSGNTIYF
. TRBJ2-5 . TRBV3-1/TRBV3-2 TGTGCCAGCAGCCAAGAAGGTAGCGAGGAGACCCAGTACTTC CASSQEGSEETQYF
TRBD1 TRBJ1-6 . TRBV5-1 TGCGCCAGCAGCTTGGAGGGACAGACGAATTCACCCCTCCACTTT CASSLEGQTNSPLHF
TRBD2 TRBJ2-3 . TRBV29-1 TGCAGCGTTGAAAACTCCGGGACTAGCGGGTTTAGCACAGATACGCAGTATTTT CSVENSGTSGFSTDTQYF
TRBD1 TRBJ1-6 . TRBV29-1 TGCAGCGTTCGGACAGGGAACAATTCACCCCTCCACTTT CSVRTGNNSPLHF
. TRBJ1-1 . TRBV9 TGTGCCAGCAGCGTCTCCAGGGCCGGGACTGAAGCTTTCTTT CASSVSRAGTEAFF
. TRBJ1-5 . TRBV9 TGTGCCAGCAGCGTAGGCGGGGCTAGCAATCAGCCCCAGCATTTT CASSVGGASNQPQHF
. TRBJ1-1 . TRBV6-6 TGTGCCAGCAAAGTACCGGGACATCTGAACACTGAAGCTTTCTTT CASKVPGHLNTEAFF
TRBD2 TRBJ2-7 once TRBV30 TGTGCCTGGAGGGCACTAGCGCAGTACGAGCAGTACTTC CAWRALAQYEQYF
TRBD2 TRBJ2-1 . TRBV10-3 TGTGCCATCAGTGAGACTACTAGCGGGAGAGGGAATGAGCAGTTCTTC CAISETTSGRGNEQFF
. TRBJ2-7 . TRBV5-1 TGCGCCAGCAGCTTGGCCGAGGGGGAAGGAAAGTACTTC CASSLAEGEGKYF
. TRBJ1-1 . TRBV6-5 TGTGCCAGCAGTTATGGCAGGGCCACTGAAGCTTTCTTT CASSYGRATEAFF
TRBD1 TRBJ2-7 . TRBV11-3 TGTGCCAGCAGCCCGATGACAGGGGATTCTGAAGAGCAGTACTTC CASSPMTGDSEEQYF
TRBD1 TRBJ1-2 . TRBV18 TGTGCCAGCTCACCATTTCCAGGGGGCGAGAGTGGCTACACCTTC CASSPFPGGESGYTF
. TRBJ2-7 few TRBV5-1 TGCGCCAGCAGCACAGGGATCGGCTACGAGCAGTACTTC CASSTGIGYEQYF
. TRBJ1-2 . TRBV6-5 TGTGCCACCGTTGGAAATTGGGGTGCGGGAGGCTACACCTTC CATVGNWGAGGYTF
TRBD2 TRBJ2-3 . TRBV9 TGTGCCAGCAGCGTAGAAGCGGGAGGGTCAGATACGCAGTATTTT CASSVEAGGSDTQYF
. TRBJ1-1 . TRBV5-1 TGCGCCAGCAGCTTGGACGGCGGCGACACTGAAGCTTTCTTT CASSLDGGDTEAFF
. TRBJ1-2 . TRBV5-1 TGCGCCAGCAGCTTTCAACGGGAGGGTGGCTACACCTTC CASSFQREGGYTF
. TRBJ1-1 . TRBV12-5 TGTGCTAGTGGTCCCGATCGGGTATACTTTGAAGCTTTCTTT CASGPDRVYFEAFF
TRBD2 TRBJ2-7 . TRBV6-5 TGTGCCACCGGACTAGTCAACTACGAGCAGTACTTC CATGLVNYEQYF
TRBD2 TRBJ2-1 . TRBV9 TGTGCCAGCAGCGTTTTAGCGGGAGGGCTTAAGGATGAGCAGTTCTTC CASSVLAGGLKDEQFF
TRBD2 TRBJ2-3 once TRBV24-1 TGTGCCACCAGTGATTTGCGGGGTAGCGGGAGTCCTCGAGCACAGTATTTT CATSDLRGSGSPRAQYF
TRBD1 TRBJ2-7 . TRBV7-8 TGTGCCAGCAGCTTAGGACAGGGCAGAATTTACGAGCAGTACTTC CASSLGQGRIYEQYF
TRBD2 TRBJ2-7 . TRBV7-9 TGTGCCAGCAGCTTAGCGGGAGGGCCCTACGAGCAGTACTTC CASSLAGGPYEQYF
TRBD1 TRBJ2-7 . TRBV20-1 TGCAGTGCTAGTTCGGGACAGCACATCTCCTACGAGCAGTACTTC CSASSGQHISYEQYF
. TRBJ2-2 . TRBV7-9 TGTGCCAGCAGCTCGAGGACAGTTCCGAACACCGGGGAGCTGTTTTTT CASSSRTVPNTGELFF
. TRBJ2-2 . TRBV5-1 TGCGCCAGCAGCTTGGCTCCAGGGATAGGCACCGGGGAGCTGTTTTTT CASSLAPGIGTGELFF
. TRBJ2-1 . TRBV30 TGTGCCTGGAGTGATGGAGGAGAGTACAATGAGCAGTTCTTC CAWSDGGEYNEQFF
. TRBJ2-7 . TRBV12-3/TRBV12-4 TGTGCCAGCAGGGCCCGAGGGGAGCAGTACTTC CASRARGEQYF
. TRBJ2-1 . TRBV24-1 TGTGCCACCAGTGTCGCCAGGGGAATTTACAATGAGCAGTTCTTC CATSVARGIYNEQFF
TRBD2 TRBJ2-7 . TRBV6-1 TGTGCCAGCAGTGAATTGGGACTAGCGGGAGTTGAGCAGTACTTC CASSELGLAGVEQYF
. TRBJ1-1 once TRBV27 TGTGCCAGCAGTAATTTCATGAACACTGAAGCTTTCTTT CASSNFMNTEAFF
TRBD1 TRBJ1-2 once TRBV19 TGTGCCAGTAGTACGAACCGGGACAGATACGGCGGCTACACCTTC CASSTNRDRYGGYTF
. TRBJ1-1 once TRBV19 TGTGCCAGTAGAGAGAGCATTCTGAACACTGAAGCTTTCTTT CASRESILNTEAFF
. TRBJ1-4 once TRBV30 TGTGCCTGGAGTGCCGAGGAAAAACTGTTTTTT CAWSAEEKLFF
TRBD1 TRBJ1-6 . TRBV5-1 TGCGCCAGCAGCTTGGGAGACAGGGTCCGGTCACCCCTCCACTTT CASSLGDRVRSPLHF
TRBD1 TRBJ2-5 many TRBV5-4 TGTGCCAGCAGCTTGTTAGGACAGGGGGCCCAGTACTTC CASSLLGQGAQYF
. TRBJ2-1 . TRBV5-6 TGTGCCAGCAGCTTTGGCGACTCGCGCGAGAATGAGCAGTTCTTC CASSFGDSRENEQFF
TRBD2 TRBJ2-1 . TRBV3-1/TRBV3-2 TGTGCCAGCAGCCAGACTAGCGGGAGGGCAGTGTACAATGAGCAGTTCTTC CASSQTSGRAVYNEQFF
. TRBJ1-2 once TRBV15 TGTGCCACCAGCACCCGACAGGACACTTATGGCTACACCTTC CATSTRQDTYGYTF
. TRBJ2-1 . TRBV9 TGTGCCAGCAGCGTAGATCCAGGGGCTCACAATGAGCAGTTCTTC CASSVDPGAHNEQFF
. TRBJ2-7 many TRBV14 TGTGCCAGCAGAAAGAAGGAGGCCCAACATTACGAGCAGTACTTC CASRKKEAQHYEQYF
. TRBJ2-5 . TRBV2 TGTGCCAGCAGCGGGGAATCCCAAGAGACCCAGTACTTC CASSGESQETQYF
. TRBJ1-6 . TRBV6-1 TGTGCCAGTTGTTACAGCTCCTATAATTCACCCCTCCACTTT CASCYSSYNSPLHF
TRBD2 TRBJ2-1 . TRBV30 TGTGCCTGGAGTCTCGATAGCGGGATGAATGAGCAGTTCTTC CAWSLDSGMNEQFF
. TRBJ1-3 few TRBV30 TGTGCCTGGAGCGCCGTCGAGGGCTCTGGAAACACCATATATTTT CAWSAVEGSGNTIYF